One and the same sample provided the 17 T cell receptor beta chains below, sequenced in a study of T cell clonality in common variable immunodeficiency. Sequencing used immunoSEQ multiplex PCR; TCRdb keeps in-frame clones, though not all of them. The repertoire consists of 60,000 to 75,000 clones, none detected only once. Material: peripheral blood mononuclear cells. Receptors originate from a person aged 18 to 75 in good health.

This clone has ten or more counts. CDR3 in amino acids: CSASLPGASGSTDTQYF. Incomplete CDR3 DNA: TGCAGTGCTAGCCTCCCTGGGGCGAGCGGGAGCACAGATACG. The V call is TRBV20-1, the J call TRBJ2-3; weak D call: TRBD2 (6 bases). The read ends 3 residues before the CDR3 terminus; that terminus is restored from the germline J gene. V was clipped by 3 bases and J by 0 bases, with 19 bases between them. Germline V gene lookup returns CDR1 DFQATT and CDR2 SNEGSKA (reference sequence). This CDR3 has 17 residues.

In this sample, this clone turned up many times. The CDR3 end lies 3 residues beyond the end of the read and is filled in from the germline J gene. The chain joins TRBV15 to TRBJ2-2; 9 bases are a match to TRBD2. V lost 0 bases and J lost 5; bases outside the gene matches: 16. The CDR3 is 20 amino acids. The V gene's germline CDR1 is LNHNV and CDR2 YYDKDF (reference sequence). CDR3 sequence reads: CATSRDSSWGSGSKTGELFF. CDR3 DNA, as far as it was read: TGTGCCACCAGCAGAGATTCGTCTTGGGGTAGCGGGAGTAAGACCGGGGAG.

There are many counts of this clone. The CDR3 goes on 3 residues after the read ends, and that part is filled in from the germline J gene. The V gene is TRBV7-8, the J gene TRBJ2-3, with TRBD2 matching over 9 bases. From germline, CDR1 is SGHVS and CDR2 FQNEAQ. The CDR3 sequence is 16 residues long. V gave up 3 bases and J gave up 4 bases; unmatched junction bases: 8. The CDR3 bases that were read are TGTGCCAGCAGCTTCTCAGCGGGAGGAATGCCAGATACG. Amino acids: CASSFSAGGMPDT. The CDR3 as a whole reads CASSFSAGGMPDTQYF.

This clone has at least ten counts. Sequencing ends 3 residues short of the CDR3 end; the germline J gene provides the rest. This chain links TRBV19 with TRBJ2-7; 10 bases fit TRBD1. The CDR3 length is 14 residues. Germline V gene lookup returns CDR1 LNHDA and CDR2 SQIVND (reference sequence). The V and J ends lost 6 bases and 3 bases, in that order; junction bases with no gene match: 5. CDR3 in amino acids: CASRPGQGSYEQYF. The sequenced part of the CDR3 DNA is TGTGCCAGTAGACCGGGACAGGGGAGCTACGAG. The variable domain in full, with the rest retrieved from reference TRBV19 and TRBJ2-7, is DGGITQSPKYLFRKEGQNVTLSCEQNLNHDAMYWYRQDPGQGLRLIYYSQIVNDFQKGDIAEGYSVSREKKESFPLTVTSAQKNPTAFYLCASRPGQGSYEQYFGPGTRLTVT.

This clone was seen ten or more times. The DNA ends 3 residues before the CDR3 does, and the rest of the CDR3 is filled in from the germline J gene. This rearrangement joins TRBV7-8 to TRBJ2-5, with 8 bases aligning to TRBD2. The CDR3 spans 16 residues. Germline V lookup: CDR1 SGHVS, CDR2 FQNEAQ. Unmatched junction bases numbered 12, after V lost 5 bases and J lost 4 bases. CDR3 DNA (partial): TGTGCCAGCAGCGGACGGGGGGGATTAAGGGGAGAGACC. Protein: CASSGRGGLRGET. The full CDR3 protein is CASSGRGGLRGETQYF.

This clone came up many times. The read is 3 residues too short to cover the CDR3 end, so that end is filled in from the germline J gene. The gene calls are TRBV20-1 and TRBJ2-4; D ambiguous. Germline V gene data show CDR1 as DFQATT and CDR2 as SNEGSKA (reference sequence). The V end was cut by 6 bases, the J end by 6 bases, with 12 bases between. This CDR3 comprises 12 residues. CDR3 amino acids: CSAIPPGNIQYF. CDR3 DNA (partial): TGCAGTGCAATACCACCAGGAAACATT.

This clone has a count of ten or more. The read ends 3 residues early relative to the CDR3; the germline J gene fills the gap. This chain uses TRBV20-1 with TRBJ1-1; TRBD1 might be the D (5 bases). V was cut by 4 bases and J by 2 bases, with 14 bases left in between. This CDR3 is built from 14 residues. Germline V gene data show CDR1 as DFQATT and CDR2 as SNEGSKA (reference sequence). CDR3 DNA (partial): TGCAGTGCTAACAGGCCTGGGGCTAACACTGAA. Translation gives CSANRPGANTE. The entire CDR3 sequence reads CSANRPGANTEAFF.

This clone was recorded many times. Here the CDR3 reads CSAGGLGVASGIYEQYF. Partial CDR3 DNA: TGCAGTGCTGGGGGGTTAGGGGTTGCTAGCGGGATCTACGAG. This chain connects TRBV20-1 to TRBJ2-7; the match to TRBD2 covers 9 bases. The read stops 3 residues short of the end of the CDR3; the missing end is completed from the germline J gene. Germline CDR1 and CDR2: DFQATT and SNEGSKA (reference sequence). The CDR3 consists of 17 residues. V shed 5 bases and J 3 bases; nucleotides not matched to a gene: 17.

At least ten counts were recorded for this clone. The CDR3 end lies 3 residues beyond the end of the read and is filled in from the germline J gene. The chain carries TRBV7-6 and TRBJ2-3, with 7 bases fitting TRBD1. Trimming took 1 base from V and 3 from J; bases not matched to a gene: 7. CDR3 length equals 16 residues. CDR1 and CDR2 from the germline V gene are SGHVS and FNYEAQ. This CDR3 is CASSLGTGLNTDTQYF. Partial CDR3 DNA: TGTGCCAGCAGCTTAGGGACAGGCCTCAATACAGATACG.

This clone showed up many times. The junction departs from germline at one end; a sequencing error may be responsible. The CDR3 end lies 3 residues beyond the end of the read and is filled in from the germline J gene. The rearrangement joins TRBV4-2 to TRBJ2-1, with 10 positions matching TRBD2. Germline V gene lookup returns CDR1 LGHNA and CDR2 YNFKEQ. The CDR3 contains 15 residues. CDR3 DNA, as far as it was read: TGCGCCAGCAGCCAAGTAGCGGGAGGCCCGACTGAG. Translated: CASSQVAGGPTE. Given in full, the CDR3 is CASSQVAGGPTEQFF.

The sample holds many counts of this clone. The read is 3 residues too short to cover the CDR3 end, so that end is filled in from the germline J gene. This chain uses TRBV9 with TRBJ2-7; 10 bases fit TRBD1. Trimming at V came to 5 bases and at J to 5 bases, leaving 1 base not matched to a gene. The CDR3 runs 12 residues. CDR1 SGDLS and CDR2 YYNGEE come from the germline V gene. The CDR3: CASSGTGDEQYF. The sequenced part of the CDR3 DNA is TGTGCCAGCAGTGGGACAGGGGACGAG.

This clone was detected many times. The DNA ends 3 residues before the CDR3 does, and the rest of the CDR3 is filled in from the germline J gene. The chain recombines TRBV20-1 with TRBJ2-6, with D maybe TRBD2 (6 bases). Germline V gene lookup returns CDR1 DFQATT and CDR2 SNEGSKA (reference sequence). This CDR3 comprises 16 residues. The ends were cut back, 4 bases at V and 0 bases at J, with 13 bases in the middle. CDR3 sequence: CSANGGLFSGANVLTF. The sequenced part of the CDR3 DNA is TGCAGTGCTAACGGGGGACTCTTCTCTGGGGCCAACGTC.

This clone was counted between two and nine times. The CDR3 is cut off 3 residues early in the read; its end comes from the germline J gene. The chain combines TRBV5-5 with TRBJ1-1; TRBD1 might be the D (5 bases). V shed 5 bases and J shed 1 base, with 9 bases lying between them. From germline, CDR1 is SGHKS and CDR2 YYEKEE (reference sequence). This CDR3 is built from 13 residues. Incomplete CDR3 DNA: TGTGCCAGCAGACAAGACAGGAACACTGAA. As protein: CASRQDRNTE. The CDR3 reads in full as CASRQDRNTEAFF. The full variable domain, rest sourced from reference TRBV5-5 and TRBJ1-1, is DAGVTQSPTHLIKTRGQQVTLRCSPISGHKSVSWYQQVLGQGPQFIFQYYEKEERGRGNFPDRFSARQFPNYSSELNVNALLLGDSALYLCASRQDRNTEAFFGQGTRLTVV.

The table lists this clone with many counts. The CDR3 region is CASTPASGSGNIQYF. The part of the CDR3 DNA that was read is TGTGCCAGCACCCCTGCTAGCGGGAGCGGAAACATT. This chain links TRBV6-2 or TRBV6-3 with TRBJ2-4; the match to TRBD2 covers 10 bases. The CDR3 end lies 3 residues beyond the end of the read and is filled in from the germline J gene. The J segment lost 6 bases and the V segment lost 7 bases, leaving 9 bases of the junction unmatched. Germline assignment: CDR1 MNHEY and CDR2 SVGEGT. The CDR3 runs 15 residues.

This clone was seen only a few times. The read gets to within 3 residues of the CDR3 end, and the germline J gene fills in the rest. The gene calls are TRBV19 and TRBJ2-1; 11 nucleotides match TRBD2. The germline CDR1 and CDR2 sequences are LNHDA and SQIVND (reference sequence). V gave up 7 bases and J gave up 5 bases; unmatched junction bases: 10. The CDR3 is made up of 16 amino acids. The DNA read from the CDR3 is TGTGCCAGTAACAACATACTAGCGGGGGACCACAATGAG. It translates to CASNNILAGDHNE. The CDR3, in full, reads CASNNILAGDHNEQFF. The complete variable domain, with remaining parts taken from reference TRBV19 and TRBJ2-1, reads DGGITQSPKYLFRKEGQNVTLSCEQNLNHDAMYWYRQDPGQGLRLIYYSQIVNDFQKGDIAEGYSVSREKKESFPLTVTSAQKNPTAFYLCASNNILAGDHNEQFFGPGTRLTVL.

This clone was seen at least ten times. The sequence runs out 3 residues before the end of the CDR3; the remainder is reconstructed from the germline J gene. The J gene is TRBJ2-5, the V gene TRBV6-2 or TRBV6-3; 12 bases are a match to TRBD2. The junction had 9 bases not matched to a gene; V was cut back by 5 bases and J by 5 bases. This CDR3 comprises 16 residues. Germline V gene lookup returns CDR1 MNHEY and CDR2 SVGEGT. The CDR3 reads CASSRTSGNAEETQYF. CDR3 bases read: TGTGCCAGCAGTCGGACTAGCGGGAATGCGGAGGAGACC.

Ten or more counts support this clone. CDR3 DNA, as far as it was read: TGCAGTGCTAGCAGGGGGCAAGGCTATGGC. Amino acids: CSASRGQGYG. The complete CDR3 reads CSASRGQGYGYTF. The chain recombines TRBV20-1 with TRBJ1-2; 8 bases line up with TRBD1. From the germline J gene comes the end of the CDR3, since the read stops 3 residues before it. Germline V CDR1 and CDR2: DFQATT, SNEGSKA (reference sequence). Trimming removed 3 bases from V and 4 bases from J; junction bases left unmatched: 4. The CDR3 totals 13 residues.